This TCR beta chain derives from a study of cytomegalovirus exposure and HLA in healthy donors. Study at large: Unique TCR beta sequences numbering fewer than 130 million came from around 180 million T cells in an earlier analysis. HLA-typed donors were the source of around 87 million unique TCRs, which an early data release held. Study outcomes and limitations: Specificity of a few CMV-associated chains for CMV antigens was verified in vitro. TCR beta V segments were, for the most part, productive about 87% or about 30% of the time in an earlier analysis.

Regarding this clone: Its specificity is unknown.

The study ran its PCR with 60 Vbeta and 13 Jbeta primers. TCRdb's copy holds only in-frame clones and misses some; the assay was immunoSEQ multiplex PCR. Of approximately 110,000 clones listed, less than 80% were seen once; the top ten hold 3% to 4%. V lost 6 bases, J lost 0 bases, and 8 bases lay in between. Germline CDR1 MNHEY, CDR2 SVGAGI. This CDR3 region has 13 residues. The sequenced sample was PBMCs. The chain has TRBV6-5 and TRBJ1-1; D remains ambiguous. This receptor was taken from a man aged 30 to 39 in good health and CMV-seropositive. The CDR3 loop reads CASRLEVNTEAFF. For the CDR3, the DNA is TGTGCCAGCAGATTGGAGGTGAACACTGAAGCTTTCTTT.